Each of the 10 T cell receptor beta chains below was sequenced from the same sample in a study of blood T cell repertoires in COVID-19 (TCRdb year 2020). Library preparation employed the immunoSEQ multiplex PCR assay. Imported from immuneACCESS, the table was reduced by TCRdb to in-frame sequences with V and J called. These copies leave out some clones; in studies compared against another copy, an unresolved V gene accounts for under half, and the cause of the remainder is not known. This sample is represented by about 87,000 clones; 70% to 90% of them were singletons. Around 2.9% of the sample rests with the top ten. The material sequenced was peripheral blood. The receptors shown here come from a woman older than 75 with COVID-19, enrolled during active disease.

The chain has TRBV18 and TRBJ2-7; 7 bases are a match to TRBD1. Germline V CDR1 and CDR2: KGHSH, LQKENI. V gave up 6 bases and J gave up 4 bases; unmatched junction bases: 0. This CDR3 has 11 amino acids. CDR3 region: CASSTGYEQYF. The CDR3 nucleotides are TGTGCCAGCTCGACAGGGTACGAGCAGTACTTC.

The genes are TRBV15 and TRBJ1-2, with 7 bases fitting TRBD1. V was pared by 1 base and J by 2 bases, with 4 bases of the junction left unmatched. CDR1 is LNHNV and CDR2 is YYDKDF in the germline V gene (reference sequence). The CDR3 covers 15 residues. CDR3 sequence: CATSRVKGGNYGYTF. CDR3 nucleotides: TGTGCCACCAGCAGAGTCAAAGGGGGCAACTATGGCTACACCTTC.

This chain joins TRBV10-3 and TRBJ2-7; 12 nucleotides line up with TRBD1. V shed 3 bases, J shed 3 bases, and the junction held 6 bases outside the gene matches. The CDR3 has 16 residues. In germline, CDR1 is ENHRY, CDR2 SYGVKD. CDR3 sequence reads: CAISDLGQGAFYEQYF. DNA for the CDR3: TGTGCCATCAGTGATTTGGGACAGGGGGCGTTCTACGAGCAGTACTTC.

This chain uses TRBV5-1 with TRBJ2-4; 8 bases match TRBD1. Germline CDR1 and CDR2: SGHRS and YFSETQ. The CDR3 length is 15 residues. Trimming cost V 4 bases and J 5 bases; bases outside gene matches: 8. The chain's CDR3 is CASSDVGQGQNIQYF. CDR3 nucleotides: TGCGCCAGCAGCGACGTTGGACAGGGACAAAACATTCAGTACTTC. Filled out from reference TRBV5-1 and TRBJ2-4, the complete variable domain reads KAGVTQTPRYLIKTRGQQVTLSCSPISGHRSVSWYQQTPGQGLQFLFEYFSETQRNKGNFPGRFSGRQFSNSRSEMNVSTLELGDSALYLCASSDVGQGQNIQYFGAGTRLSVL.

V and J are TRBV2 and TRBJ2-3; TRBD2 agrees at 8 bases. This CDR3 is built from 16 residues. Per germline, CDR1 SNHLY and CDR2 FYNNEI. V gave up 3 bases and J gave up 4 bases; unmatched junction bases: 9. CDR3 amino acids: CASSDLRRGDSDTQYF. In nucleotides, the CDR3 is TGTGCCAGCAGTGATCTAAGGCGGGGGGACTCAGATACGCAGTATTTT. Looking up the rest from reference TRBV2 and TRBJ2-3 gives the full variable domain: EPEVTQTPSHQVTQMGQEVILRCVPISNHLYFYWYRQILGQKVEFLVSFYNNEISEKSEIFDDQFSVERPDGSNFTLKIRSTKLEDSAMYFCASSDLRRGDSDTQYFGPGTRLTVL.

The CDR3 spells CASSLNTGELFF. CDR3 sequence (DNA): TGTGCCAGCAGTCTAAACACCGGGGAGCTGTTTTTT. This chain links TRBV28 with TRBJ2-2; D is unresolved. Deletions cut 5 bases from V and 2 bases from J, with 3 bases between. Looked up from germline, CDR1 is MDHEN and CDR2 is SYDVKM. CDR3 length equals 12 residues.

This rearrangement joins TRBV4-2 to TRBJ1-2, with D possibly TRBD1 on 5 matching bases. Germline CDR1 LGHNA, CDR2 YNFKEQ. Trimming took 0 bases from V and 6 from J, leaving 11 bases between them. The CDR3 covers 14 residues. As DNA, the CDR3 is TGTGCCAGCAGCCAAGATCCCAGGGTCAATGGCTACACCTTC. Its protein product is CASSQDPRVNGYTF.

In its sample, this clone was seen once. This chain links TRBV29-1 with TRBJ1-2; the D gene is possibly TRBD1 (6 bases). CDR3 size: 11 residues. Trimming shortened V by 4 bases and J by 4 bases, and 7 bases separated the two germline ends. Germline V CDR1 and CDR2: SQVTM, ANQGSEA. CDR3 nucleotides: TGCAGCGTTGGGACAGTCTATGGCTACACCTTC. This codes for CSVGTVYGYTF.

This clone has just a few counts. This chain links TRBV12-3 or TRBV12-4 with TRBJ2-3, with D possibly matching TRBD2 (5 bases). CDR3 length: 13 amino acids. V lost 11 bases to trimming and J lost 2 bases, with 14 bases between them. CDR3: CAFPGWDTDTQYF. DNA for the CDR3: TGTGCCTTCCCGGGGTGGGACACAGATACGCAGTATTTT.

CDR3 in DNA: TGTGCCAGCCGACCCGTCACAGGGAAGGACACCGGGGAGCTGTTTTTT. The encoded protein is CASRPVTGKDTGELFF. The rearrangement links TRBV5-6 to TRBJ2-2, with TRBD1 as a possible D gene (6 bases). The germline V gene has CDR1 SGHDT and CDR2 YYEEEE. There are 16 residues in the CDR3. V was cut by 7 bases and J by 3 bases, with 19 bases left in between. The whole variable domain, filled in from reference TRBV5-6 and TRBJ2-2, reads DAGVTQSPTHLIKTRGQQVTLRCSPKSGHDTVSWYQQALGQGPQFIFQYYEEEERQRGNFPDRFSGHQFPNYSSELNVNALLLGDSALYLCASRPVTGKDTGELFFGEGSRLTVL.